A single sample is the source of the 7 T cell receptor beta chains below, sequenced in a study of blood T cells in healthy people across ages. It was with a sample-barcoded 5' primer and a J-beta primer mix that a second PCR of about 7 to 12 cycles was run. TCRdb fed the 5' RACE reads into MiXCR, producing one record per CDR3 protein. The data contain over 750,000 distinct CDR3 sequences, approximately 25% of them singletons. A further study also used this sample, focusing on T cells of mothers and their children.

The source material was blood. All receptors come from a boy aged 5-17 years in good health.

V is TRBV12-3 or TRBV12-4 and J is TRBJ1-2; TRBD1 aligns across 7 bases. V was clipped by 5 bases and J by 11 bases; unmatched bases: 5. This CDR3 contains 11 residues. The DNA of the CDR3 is TGTGCCAGCAGTGGGCGACAGGGTTACACCTTC. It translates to CASSGRQGYTF.

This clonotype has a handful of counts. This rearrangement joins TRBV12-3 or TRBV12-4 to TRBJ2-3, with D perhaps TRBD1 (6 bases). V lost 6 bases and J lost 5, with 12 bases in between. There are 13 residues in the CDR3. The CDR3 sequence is CASRMGAQDTQYF. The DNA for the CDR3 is TGTGCCAGCAGAATGGGGGCCCAAGATACGCAGTATTTT.

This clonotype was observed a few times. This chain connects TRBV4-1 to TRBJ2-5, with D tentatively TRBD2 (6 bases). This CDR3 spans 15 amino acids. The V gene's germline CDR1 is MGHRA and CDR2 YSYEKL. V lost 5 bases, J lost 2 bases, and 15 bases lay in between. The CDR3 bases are TGCGCCAGCAGCGTGGGACTCCGCCTTCAAGAGACCCAGTACTTC. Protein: CASSVGLRLQETQYF.

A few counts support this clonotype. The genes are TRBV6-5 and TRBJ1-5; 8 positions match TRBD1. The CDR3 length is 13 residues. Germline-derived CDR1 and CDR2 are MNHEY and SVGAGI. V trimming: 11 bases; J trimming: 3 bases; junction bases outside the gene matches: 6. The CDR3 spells CASGQGVNQPQHF. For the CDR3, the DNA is TGTGCCTCCGGACAGGGAGTCAATCAGCCCCAGCATTTT.

In DNA form, the CDR3 reads TGTGCCAGCAGCTTAACTGGGTTCTCCGAGCAGTACTTC. It codes for CASSLTGFSEQYF. V and J are TRBV7-3 and TRBJ2-1; D ambiguous. The J call is uncertain, as TRBJ2-7 better fits the DNA end. The CDR3 spans 13 residues. Germline loops: CDR1 SGHTA, CDR2 FQGTGA.

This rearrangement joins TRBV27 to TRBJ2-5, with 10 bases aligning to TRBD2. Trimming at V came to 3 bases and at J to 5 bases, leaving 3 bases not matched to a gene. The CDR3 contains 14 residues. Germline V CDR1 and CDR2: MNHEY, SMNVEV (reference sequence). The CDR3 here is CASSFSGGHETQYF. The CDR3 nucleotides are TGTGCCAGCAGTTTTAGCGGGGGGCATGAGACCCAGTACTTC.

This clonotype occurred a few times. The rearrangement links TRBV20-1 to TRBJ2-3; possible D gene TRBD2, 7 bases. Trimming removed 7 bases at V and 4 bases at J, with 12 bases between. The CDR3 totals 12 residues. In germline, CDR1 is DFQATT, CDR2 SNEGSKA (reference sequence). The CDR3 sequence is CSGGGQADTQYF. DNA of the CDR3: TGCAGTGGGGGGGGCCAGGCAGATACGCAGTATTTT.